These 5 T cell receptor beta chains originate from one sample sequenced in a study of blood T cell repertoires in COVID-19. Some clones are missing from TCRdb's copy, which holds only in-frame ones; the method was immunoSEQ multiplex PCR. The data contain 380,000 or so clones, 88% of them singletons. The sample consisted of PBMCs or T cells enriched from blood (not recorded which). The receptors were sampled from a woman aged 40-49 years with acute COVID-19.

The chain employs TRBV30 and TRBJ1-6; D call uncertain. V lost 0 bases and J lost 10, with 10 bases in between. The CDR3 totals 13 residues. Germline CDR1 reads GTSNPN; CDR2 reads SVGIG (reference sequence). As DNA, the CDR3 is TGTGCCTGGAGTGTATCCCGGGAATCACCCCTCCACTTT. This codes for CAWSVSRESPLHF.

The V call is TRBV5-1, the J call TRBJ2-1; D is possibly TRBD2 (5 bases). Trimming took off 1 base at V and 4 bases at J, with 18 bases between the two ends. Germline V lookup: CDR1 SGHRS, CDR2 YFSETQ. The CDR3 loop spans 17 amino acids. CDR3 residues: CASSLIPGGSTYNEQFF. In nucleotides, the CDR3 is TGCGCCAGCAGCTTGATCCCTGGCGGGTCGACATACAATGAGCAGTTCTTC.

V gene TRBV21-1 combines with J gene TRBJ1-1. TRBV21-1 is deemed a pseudogene. The CDR3 is 15 residues long. The CDR3 DNA follows: TGTGCCAGCAGCAAACTCGGCGGCCCCCGAACTGAAGCTTTCTTT. Its translation: CASSKLGGPRTEAFF.

The CDR3 DNA reads TGTGCCAGCAGCTTAGGAGACAGGGATGGAAACACCATATATTTT. Protein sequence: CASSLGDRDGNTIYF. The V call is TRBV7-6, the J call TRBJ1-3, with 7 bases matching TRBD1. J lost 3 bases, V lost 1 base, and 3 bases had no gene match. The CDR3 loop spans 15 amino acids. CDR1 and CDR2 from the germline V gene are SGHVS and FNYEAQ.

This clone was recorded a few times. This rearrangement joins TRBV4-2 to TRBJ1-5; 7 nucleotides align to TRBD1. Germline CDR1 LGHNA, CDR2 YNFKEQ. The J segment lost 0 bases and the V segment lost 4 bases, leaving 9 bases of the junction unmatched. The CDR3 totals 17 residues. The CDR3 coding sequence is TGTGCCAGCAGCCTCGAAACGACAGGGTATAGCAATCAGCCCCAGCATTTT. This codes for CASSLETTGYSNQPQHF.